Listed here are 18 T cell receptor beta chains from one sample, sequenced in a study of cytomegalovirus exposure and HLA in healthy donors. Primers included in the PCR were 60 Vbeta and 13 Jbeta primers. Generated by immunoSEQ multiplex PCR, the TCRdb table keeps only in-frame clones and is missing some. The sample lists 150,000 to 200,000 clones, roughly 80% seen once, with 2% to 3% in the top ten. The specimen sequenced was PBMCs. All receptors come from a male donor in good health and CMV-seronegative.

This clone was seen more than once but under ten times. This chain uses TRBV15 with TRBJ2-5; no clear D. Germline V gene sequence: CDR1 LNHNV, CDR2 YYDKDF (reference sequence). CDR3 length equals 13 residues. V lost 1 base and J lost 4, with 7 bases in between. The CDR3 is CATSRVSPETQYF. CDR3 bases: TGTGCCACCAGCAGAGTTAGCCCAGAGACCCAGTACTTC.

The chain links TRBV10-3 to TRBJ2-7, with 7 bases identical to TRBD1. The CDR3 contains 13 residues. With V trimmed by 4 bases and J by 9 bases, 9 bases remained unmatched. Germline V gene sequence: CDR1 ENHRY, CDR2 SYGVKD. DNA for the CDR3: TGTGCCATCAGTGGCCGGACAGGAGATGGGCAGTACTTC. Amino acids: CAISGRTGDGQYF.

This chain links TRBV19 with TRBJ1-3; possible D gene TRBD1, 6 bases. V shed 4 bases and J shed 2 bases, with 12 bases lying between them. The CDR3 consists of 15 residues. Germline V CDR1 and CDR2: LNHDA, SQIVND (reference sequence). Written as DNA, the CDR3 is TGTGCCAGTAGTACCGGAGCAGGGGCTGGAAACACCATATATTTT. It specifies CASSTGAGAGNTIYF.

This chain links TRBV28 with TRBJ2-7, with TRBD1 matching over 9 bases. The CDR3 totals 15 residues. The V and J ends lost 11 bases and 2 bases, in that order; junction bases with no gene match: 13. Germline V gene lookup returns CDR1 MDHEN and CDR2 SYDVKM. CDR3 amino acids: CAGASTGGETYEQYF. The CDR3, as DNA: TGTGCCGGGGCCTCTACAGGGGGCGAAACCTACGAGCAGTACTTC.

The rearrangement links TRBV19 to TRBJ2-7; 8 bases are a match to TRBD1. This CDR3 region has 15 residues. Trimming took 5 bases from V and 6 from J; bases not matched to a gene: 12. Germline assignment: CDR1 LNHDA and CDR2 SQIVND (reference sequence). The CDR3 nucleotides are TGTGCCAGTAGTTCCTTGGACAGGGCCCTGGGCGAGCAGTACTTC. Translating it yields CASSSLDRALGEQYF.

The chain couples TRBV4-3 to TRBJ1-3; D is undetermined. This CDR3 region has 16 residues. In germline, CDR1 is LGHNA, CDR2 YSLEER. V shed 4 bases and J shed 4 bases, with 17 bases lying between them. CDR3 nucleotide sequence: TGCGCCAGCAGCCGCGCCCCAGTGGCGGGCGGAAACACCATATATTTT. This codes for CASSRAPVAGGNTIYF.

On this clone: The junction departs from the called germline gene at one end, perhaps through a read error. This chain joins TRBV7-7 and TRBJ2-3; a possible D gene is TRBD2 (6 bases). Germline V gives CDR1 SSHAT, CDR2 FNYEAQ (reference sequence). This CDR3 has 17 residues. The CDR3 DNA reads as TGTGCTAGCAGCTTAGGGCTAGCGTATTCTAGCACAGATACGCAGTATTTT. It is translated as CASSLGLAYSSTDTQYF. The full variable domain, with the rest looked up from reference TRBV7-7 and TRBJ2-3, is GAGVSQSPRYKVTKRGQDVTLRCDPISSHATLYWYQQALGQGPEFLTYFNYEAQPDKSGLPSDRFSAERPEGSISTLTIQRTEQRDSAMYRCASSLGLAYSSTDTQYFGPGTRLTVL.

The chain has TRBV4-2 and TRBJ2-1, with 9 nucleotides matching TRBD1. This CDR3 region has 16 residues. Germline V gene lookup returns CDR1 LGHNA and CDR2 YNFKEQ. With 2 bases clipped from V and 7 bases from J, the junction kept 9 bases outside the gene matches. The CDR3 nucleotides read TGTGCCAGCAGCCAACCCCCCACAGGGGGCTTTAATGAGCAGTTCTTC. Protein: CASSQPPTGGFNEQFF.

The rearrangement joins TRBV28 to TRBJ2-7, with TRBD1 matching over 9 bases. The ends lost 6 bases at V and 4 bases at J; junction bases unmatched: 7. This CDR3 is 14 amino acids long. In germline, CDR1 is MDHEN, CDR2 SYDVKM. CDR3 in amino acids: CASRGTGGVYEQYF. DNA of the CDR3: TGTGCCAGCAGGGGAACAGGGGGCGTATACGAGCAGTACTTC.

V gene TRBV5-1 combines with J gene TRBJ2-3, with no clear D. Trimming took 6 bases from V and 3 from J, leaving 17 bases between them. This CDR3 is built from 15 residues. Germline assignment: CDR1 SGHRS and CDR2 YFSETQ. As DNA, the CDR3 is TGCGCCAGCACCGTCGAATCGTCGACTACAGATACGCAGTATTTT. It is translated as CASTVESSTTDTQYF. Full variable domain (outside the CDR3, taken from reference TRBV5-1 and TRBJ2-3): KAGVTQTPRYLIKTRGQQVTLSCSPISGHRSVSWYQQTPGQGLQFLFEYFSETQRNKGNFPGRFSGRQFSNSRSEMNVSTLELGDSALYLCASTVESSTTDTQYFGPGTRLTVL.

Of note for this clone: Within the sample, other DNA sequences also encode this same CDR3. The rearrangement joins TRBV7-2 to TRBJ1-2; D uncertain. Germline lookup yields CDR1 SGHTA and CDR2 FQGNSA. V lost 4 bases and J lost 3, with 15 bases in between. The CDR3 totals 15 residues. The CDR3 reads CASSSPEDGDYGYTF. The CDR3 DNA reads TGTGCCAGCAGCTCACCTGAGGACGGGGACTATGGCTACACCTTC.

The chain links TRBV6-5 to TRBJ1-2; possibly TRBD1 for D (6 bases). The V gene lost 4 bases and the J gene lost 7 bases, with 22 bases spanning the gap. CDR1 and CDR2 (germline): MNHEY, SVGAGI. CDR3 size: 16 residues. The CDR3 coding sequence is TGTGCCAGCAGTTTCCGGGACCGGGACATTTCGAGTGGCTACACCTTC. Protein sequence: CASSFRDRDISSGYTF.

The V call is TRBV2, the J call TRBJ2-7; 7 positions match TRBD1. The CDR3 is 15 amino acids. Looked up from germline, CDR1 is SNHLY and CDR2 is FYNNEI. V shed 5 bases, J shed 11 bases, and the junction held 18 bases outside the gene matches. The CDR3 reads CASSYSEGQGVGKYF. The CDR3 nucleotides are TGTGCCAGCAGTTATTCCGAGGGTCAGGGGGTAGGAAAGTACTTC.

The chain has TRBV6-1 and TRBJ1-3, with D possibly TRBD1 on 5 matching bases. CDR1 and CDR2 from the germline V gene are MNHNS and SASEGT. The ends were cut back, 1 base at V and 0 bases at J, with 13 bases in the middle. This CDR3 contains 17 residues. CDR3 amino acids: CASSEVGHRSSGNTIYF. In DNA form, the CDR3 reads TGTGCCAGCAGTGAAGTGGGGCACCGGAGCTCTGGAAACACCATATATTTT.

The chain links TRBV6-5 to TRBJ2-1; 8 bases line up with TRBD2. The length of the CDR3 is 15 residues. Germline trimming cut 2 bases from V and 6 bases from J; bases unmatched to any gene: 6. CDR1 and CDR2 (germline): MNHEY, SVGAGI. In nucleotides, the CDR3 is TGTGCCAGCAGTTACGGTAGCGGGGAAGCCAATGAGCAGTTCTTC. Translated: CASSYGSGEANEQFF.

This clone has a single count. CDR3: CASSVSRGPAEAFF. CDR3 DNA: TGTGCCAGCAGCGTCTCCAGGGGGCCCGCTGAAGCTTTCTTT. This rearrangement joins TRBV5-4 to TRBJ1-1; 8 nucleotides agree with TRBD1. In germline, CDR1 is SGHNT, CDR2 YYREEE (reference sequence). The junction had 8 bases not matched to a gene; V was cut back by 4 bases and J by 6 bases. CDR3 length equals 14 residues.

A single count supports this clone. Other nucleotide sequences in the sample specify the same CDR3. The V call is TRBV5-1, the J call TRBJ2-5; D is ambiguous. The germline V gene has CDR1 SGHRS and CDR2 YFSETQ. V lost 0 bases and J lost 2, with 8 bases in between. This CDR3 contains 14 residues. The CDR3 DNA reads TGCGCCAGCAGCTTGGGACTGGATCAAGAGACCCAGTACTTC. It yields the protein CASSLGLDQETQYF.

This chain links TRBV28 with TRBJ2-1, with 12 bases aligning to TRBD2. CDR3 length equals 17 residues. J gave up 6 bases and V 4 bases, and 10 bases lay outside the gene matches. Germline assignment: CDR1 MDHEN and CDR2 SYDVKM. CDR3 amino acids: CASSSPPLAGGSNEQFF. CDR3 sequence (DNA): TGTGCCAGCAGTTCTCCACCCCTAGCGGGAGGGTCCAATGAGCAGTTCTTC.